The sequence of this TCR beta chain was determined in a study of monozygotic twins with inflammatory bowel disease. Findings and limits, study-wide: Cells of different T cell subtypes could not be told apart. Patient repertoires may have gained variability from differing immunosuppressive treatments.

cDNA synthesis was performed in eight separate reactions for each sample. During cDNA synthesis, UMIs that each contained a 6-nucleotide sample barcode were added by means of template switching. TCRdb reprocessed the 5' RACE reads, with one entry per CDR3 protein and no DNA. Across over 200,000 distinct CDR3 sequences, the top ten clones capture 6% to 9% of the sample. As concerns this clonotype: Its antigen is undetermined.

In germline, CDR1 is SGHTA, CDR2 FQGNSA. The CDR3 is 15 residues long. The clonotype was recovered from a human donor with ulcerative colitis or Crohn's disease, or a healthy co-twin of an affected twin (not recorded which). The sample was blood. This sequence joins TRBV7-2 and TRBJ2-3. The CDR3: CASSLDEAGSDTQYF.